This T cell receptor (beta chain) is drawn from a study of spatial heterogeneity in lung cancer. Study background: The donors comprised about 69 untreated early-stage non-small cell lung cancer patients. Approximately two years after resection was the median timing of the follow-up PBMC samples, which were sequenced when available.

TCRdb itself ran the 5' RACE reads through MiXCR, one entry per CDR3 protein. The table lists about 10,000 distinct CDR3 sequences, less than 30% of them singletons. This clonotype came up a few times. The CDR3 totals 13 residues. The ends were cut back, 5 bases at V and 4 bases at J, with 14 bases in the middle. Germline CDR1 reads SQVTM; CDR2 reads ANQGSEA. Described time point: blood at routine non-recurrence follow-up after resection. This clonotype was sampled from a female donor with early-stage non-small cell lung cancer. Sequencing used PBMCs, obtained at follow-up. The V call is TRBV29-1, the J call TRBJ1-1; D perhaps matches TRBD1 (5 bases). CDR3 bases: TGCAGCGTTTCCCGGGACTTTGCCACTGAAGCTTTCTTT. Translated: CSVSRDFATEAFF.